The clone carrying this TCR beta chain was counted many times. The antigen is not known. These data are taken from a study of Graves' ophthalmopathy and Graves' hyperthyroidism. Amplified TCR beta CDR3 regions were obtained using RNA transcripts as template. Amplification began with first-round RT-PCR using HTBI primers, then second-round multiplex PCR was performed. Each CDR3 protein gets one entry after TCRdb re-called the multiplex PCR reads with MiXCR. In the table there are 350,000 to 450,000 distinct CDR3 sequences, roughly 20% of which are singletons. People with hyperthyroidism were aged 18 to 65 and newly diagnosed, under 2 months' duration. The starting material, approximately 10 ml of fresh peripheral blood, provided the PBMCs. Study conclusions and caveats: Ophthalmopathy progression prediction by the model yielded a sensitivity of 70.59% and a specificity of less than 75%.

Trimming shortened V by 9 bases and J by 1 base, and 13 bases separated the two germline ends. Germline CDR1 and CDR2: LNHDA and SQIVND (reference sequence). The CDR3 length is 14 residues. Source material: peripheral blood. This clonotype was obtained from a woman under 30 with stable Graves' hyperthyroidism. The chain recombines TRBV19 with TRBJ2-4; tentatively, D is TRBD2 (5 bases). In DNA, the CDR3 is TGTGCCAGCCAAGGAGGAACGGCCAAAAACATTCAGTACTTC. Encoded protein: CASQGGTAKNIQYF.